The table lists the clone carrying this T cell receptor beta chain with a few counts. Its specificity is unknown. Every bit of the isolated RNA underwent reverse transcription, so sequencing read expressed TCRB transcripts. Method: immunoSEQ multiplex PCR; TCRdb's copy keeps in-frame clones and lacks some. The sample lists hundreds of thousands of clones; about 29% were seen once. The entry originates in a study of beta chain features in type 1 diabetes. Study-level findings and limits: Compared to healthy donors, patients appeared to have naive, central memory and Treg TCRB repertoires that were more alike. Possibly, sequencing cDNA over-represented cells that had high TCR expression levels. For patients and controls alike, PCR might favor shorter templates to the same degree.

Sorted CD4+ subsets: naive, central memory, regulatory, stem cell-like memory (CD45RO/CCR7/CD25/CD127/CD95/CD27 panel). CDR1 and CDR2 (germline): ENHRY, SYGVKD. V gave up 4 bases and J gave up 2 bases; unmatched junction bases: 4. CDR3 size: 16 residues. Sample: naive CD4+ T cells from blood. This clonotype was sampled from a man aged 18 to 35 in good health. V is TRBV10-3 and J is TRBJ2-6; 8 bases are a match to TRBD1. The CDR3 loop reads CAISAGQGAGANVLTF. As DNA, the CDR3 is TGTGCCATCAGTGCCGGACAGGGTGCTGGGGCCAACGTCCTGACTTTC.